This paragraph reports one T cell receptor (beta chain). Its matching antigen is unknown. Germline CDR1 is MDHEN and CDR2 is SYDVKM. Trimming took 3 bases from V and 2 from J; bases not matched to a gene: 1. The CDR3 sequence is 13 residues long. The repertoire was sequenced with immunoSEQ multiplex PCR; TCRdb's copy has only in-frame clones and lacks some. This sample has approximately 11,000 clones, with more than 70% found just once. Time point meaning: week 3, after first cycle of checkpoint inhibitor. Disease control meant complete response, partial response or stable disease at 12 weeks. The data stem from a study of blood T cell dynamics during melanoma immunotherapy. About the study: Patients with metastatic melanoma got pembrolizumab or nivolumab-ipilimumab as first-line care.

Study-wide findings and caveats: Unlike progressors, later disease-control patients had W3 repertoires gaining clonality or diversity.

The J gene is TRBJ2-7, the V gene TRBV28, with 7 positions matching TRBD1. The sequence derives from a human donor with melanoma. The sample here was blood, taken from a patient treated with checkpoint blockade. CDR3 bases: TGTGCCAGCAGTTTTACAGGGGCCTACGAGCAGTACTTC. Its translation: CASSFTGAYEQYF.